This T cell receptor (beta chain) was identified during a study of radiation and T cells in renal cell carcinoma. As for the study in general: Nephrectomy followed 15 Gy stereotactic body radiation by 4 weeks.

A remark on this clone: What it binds is unknown.

Sequencing used immunoSEQ multiplex PCR; TCRdb keeps in-frame clones, though not all of them. The sample gives 100,000 to 150,000 clones, about four fifths of which show up once; roughly 5% is in the top ten. Overall study findings and caveats: Top tumor clonotypes rose in blood 2 weeks post-radiation, then contracted.

Time point: blood 2 weeks post-SBRT. Treatment noted: 15 Gy SBRT to primary tumor, nephrectomy 4 weeks later. Clear cell pathology was present in this patient's renal cell carcinoma. Germline V CDR1 and CDR2: SGHNT, YYREEE (reference sequence). V was pared by 4 bases and J by 1 base, with 21 bases between. The CDR3 covers 17 residues. Sample: blood, taken from a patient whose treatment included radiotherapy and nephrectomy. The genes are TRBV5-4 and TRBJ2-7; a possible D gene is TRBD2 (6 bases). The TCR sequence derives from a middle-aged man with renal cell carcinoma. CDR3 residues: CASSLALAGTESYEQYF. The CDR3 nucleotides read TGTGCCAGCAGCCTGGCACTAGCCGGGACTGAATCCTACGAGCAGTACTTC.